One and the same sample provided the 10 T cell receptor beta chains below, sequenced in a study of T cell clones after liver transplantation (dated by TCRdb to between 2018 and 2020). Library prep was done by the immunoSEQ multiplex PCR assay. Imported from immuneACCESS, the table was reduced by TCRdb to in-frame sequences with V and J called. These copies leave out some clones; in studies compared against another copy, an unresolved V gene accounts for under half, and the cause of the remainder is not known. Here the sample has around 35,000 clones; more than 90% occur a single time. The ten largest make up 25% to 30% of the sample. This specimen was CD8+ T cells from blood, taken 12 months after liver transplant. These receptors were taken from a human patient who received a liver transplant. Following a transplant, some T lymphocytes may have been derived from the graft donor.

This sequence joins TRBV9 and TRBJ2-7; D unresolved. Germline assignment: CDR1 SGDLS and CDR2 YYNGEE. The CDR3 sequence is 15 residues long. Trimming shortened V by 3 bases and J by 2 bases, and 15 bases separated the two germline ends. This CDR3 is CASSASDFGAYEQYF. CDR3 bases: TGTGCCAGCAGCGCCTCCGATTTTGGCGCCTACGAGCAGTACTTC.

V gene TRBV15 combines with J gene TRBJ2-7, with TRBD2 identical over 7 bases. The germline V gene has CDR1 LNHNV and CDR2 YYDKDF (reference sequence). CDR3 size: 14 residues. Trimming took 0 bases from V and 6 from J; bases not matched to a gene: 5. CDR3 residues: CATSRDRGGIEQYF. The CDR3 DNA reads TGTGCCACCAGCAGAGATCGGGGAGGGATCGAGCAGTACTTC.

V and J are TRBV29-1 and TRBJ2-4; D tentatively reads TRBD1 or TRBD2 (6 bases each). Trimming shortened V by 6 bases and J by 3 bases, and 18 bases separated the two germline ends. The CDR3 is 15 amino acids. Germline V CDR1 and CDR2: SQVTM, ANQGSEA. The chain's CDR3 is CSVVTGRWGKNIQYF. CDR3 in DNA: TGCAGCGTGGTAACAGGGAGGTGGGGCAAAAACATTCAGTACTTC. Filled out from reference TRBV29-1 and TRBJ2-4, the complete variable domain reads SAVISQKPSRDICQRGTSLTIQCQVDSQVTMMFWYRQQPGQSLTLIATANQGSEATYESGFVIDKFPISRPNLTFSTLTVSNMSPEDSSIYLCSVVTGRWGKNIQYFGAGTRLSVL.

V and J are TRBV7-9 and TRBJ2-1, with 9 bases fitting TRBD2. Germline V lookup: CDR1 SEHNR, CDR2 FQNEAQ (reference sequence). CDR3 length: 12 residues. Trimming cost V 2 bases and J 10 bases; bases outside gene matches: 0. The CDR3 is CASSLLAGEQFF. As DNA, the CDR3 is TGTGCCAGCAGCTTACTAGCGGGGGAGCAGTTCTTC.

The CDR3 DNA follows: TGTGCCAGCAGTTTATCGCCCCCCCGTCACGGCGGGGAGCTGTTTTTT. It specifies CASSLSPPRHGGELFF. The rearrangement uses TRBV28 and TRBJ2-2; D is uncertain. Germline values: CDR1 MDHEN, CDR2 SYDVKM. The CDR3 consists of 16 residues. With 1 base removed from V and 7 bases from J, the gap between germline ends came to 16 bases.

The rearrangement uses TRBV6-1 and TRBJ2-1; D is ambiguous. Trimming stripped 6 bases from V and 9 bases from J, with 9 bases between. The germline V gene has CDR1 MNHNS and CDR2 SASEGT. The length of the CDR3 is 11 residues. The CDR3 DNA reads TGTGCCAGCAGAATCGCTAGTGAGCAGTTCTTC. Its translation: CASRIASEQFF.

This chain joins TRBV28 and TRBJ2-7; the D is unclear. The germline V gene has CDR1 MDHEN and CDR2 SYDVKM. V shed 2 bases and J shed 2 bases, with 4 bases lying between them. The CDR3 has 12 residues. The CDR3 spells CASSLGTYEQYF. As DNA, the CDR3 is TGTGCCAGCAGTTTAGGGACCTACGAGCAGTACTTC.

V is TRBV28 and J is TRBJ1-5, with 9 bases lining up with TRBD1. The trim removed 5 bases at V and 4 bases at J, leaving 6 bases unmatched. Germline V gene sequence: CDR1 MDHEN, CDR2 SYDVKM. CDR3 length: 15 residues. CDR3 sequence reads: CASSPRDRVNQPQHF. In nucleotides, the CDR3 is TGTGCCAGCAGTCCCCGGGACAGGGTTAATCAGCCCCAGCATTTT.

This chain connects TRBV27 to TRBJ2-7; the D is unclear. From germline, CDR1 is MNHEY and CDR2 SMNVEV (reference sequence). The V end was cut by 2 bases, the J end by 1 base, with 6 bases between. The CDR3 length is 13 residues. The CDR3 DNA reads as TGTGCCAGCAGTTTAAGTCTGTCCTACGAGCAGTACTTC. It codes for CASSLSLSYEQYF.

CDR3 sequence reads: CASSLSSPYEQYF. CDR3 nucleotides: TGCGCCAGCAGCTTGAGTAGTCCCTACGAGCAGTACTTC. The V call is TRBV5-1, the J call TRBJ2-7; no reliable D call. Germline CDR1 is SGHRS and CDR2 is YFSETQ. The V end was cut by 1 base, the J end by 2 bases, with 7 bases between. The CDR3 contains 13 residues.